Each of the 10 T cell receptor beta chains below was sequenced from the same sample in a study of shared clonotypes between healthy human individuals. Produced via immunoSEQ multiplex PCR; TCRdb's table is partial and in-frame only. This sample has approximately 400,000 clones, with approximately 97% found just once. The sequenced material came from memory CD8+ T cells sorted from blood. Subset denoted: CD45RO+ cells pooled with CCR7-negative TemRA cells. These receptors were obtained from a man under 40 in good health.

Turning to this clone: Additional DNA sequences in this sample encode the identical CDR3. The rearrangement joins TRBV6-5 to TRBJ1-2; D call uncertain. The germline V gene has CDR1 MNHEY and CDR2 SVGAGI. The CDR3 totals 13 residues. Trimming pared 6 bases from V and 2 bases from J, leaving 10 bases between. The CDR3 is CASSPVPNYGYTF. The CDR3 bases are TGTGCCAGCAGCCCAGTCCCGAACTATGGCTACACCTTC.

The rearrangement joins TRBV29-1 to TRBJ2-5; D may be TRBD2 (6 bases). The CDR3 covers 12 residues. V was pared by 4 bases and J by 1 base, with 7 bases between. Germline CDR1 reads SQVTM; CDR2 reads ANQGSEA. The CDR3 nucleotides are TGCAGCGTTGGGGACTTCCAAGAGACCCAGTACTTC. Translated: CSVGDFQETQYF. Full variable domain (remainder filled in from reference TRBV29-1 and TRBJ2-5): SAVISQKPSRDICQRGTSLTIQCQVDSQVTMMFWYRQQPGQSLTLIATANQGSEATYESGFVIDKFPISRPNLTFSTLTVSNMSPEDSSIYLCSVGDFQETQYFGPGTRLLVL.

The rearrangement joins TRBV23-1 to TRBJ2-5; the match to TRBD1 covers 11 bases. TRBV23-1 is an open reading frame, and its role is uncertain. CDR3 length: 17 amino acids. V was pared by 0 bases and J by 2 bases, with 5 bases of the junction left unmatched. The CDR3 nucleotides read TGCGCCAGCAGTCAATCAGCCTGGGACAGGGGGCAAGAGACCCAGTACTTC. Translation gives CASSQSAWDRGQETQYF.

This sequence joins TRBV5-1 and TRBJ2-1; D gene uncertain. The CDR3 runs 15 residues. CDR1 and CDR2 from the germline V gene are SGHRS and YFSETQ. The V end was cut by 4 bases, the J end by 2 bases, with 13 bases between. CDR3 amino acids: CASSGEGRPYNEQFF. The CDR3 DNA reads as TGCGCCAGCAGCGGAGAAGGACGGCCCTACAATGAGCAGTTCTTC.

The V call is TRBV28, the J call TRBJ2-7; no reliable D call. Germline CDR1 and CDR2: MDHEN and SYDVKM. This CDR3 is built from 12 residues. V was trimmed by 4 bases and J by 1 base, leaving 5 bases between them. CDR3: CASSYRSYEQYF. CDR3 sequence (DNA): TGTGCCAGCAGTTATAGGTCCTACGAGCAGTACTTC.

The V gene is TRBV7-2, the J gene TRBJ2-7; D not certain. This CDR3 has 13 residues. Germline V gives CDR1 SGHTA, CDR2 FQGNSA. Trimming cost V 1 base and J 0 bases, with 4 bases left between them. The CDR3, as DNA: TGTGCCAGCAGCTTAGGCTACTCCTACGAGCAGTACTTC. Its protein is CASSLGYSYEQYF.

This clone was counted a single time. The chain couples TRBV15 to TRBJ1-5; D not certain. The CDR3 is made up of 14 amino acids. Trimming took off 0 bases at V and 5 bases at J, with 8 bases between the two ends. From germline, CDR1 is LNHNV and CDR2 YYDKDF (reference sequence). This CDR3 is CATSRDRLDQPQHF. The CDR3 DNA sequence: TGTGCCACCAGCAGAGATCGTTTAGATCAGCCCCAGCATTTT. The whole variable domain, remainder taken from reference TRBV15 and TRBJ1-5, is DAMVIQNPRYQVTQFGKPVTLSCSQTLNHNVMYWYQQKSSQAPKLLFHYYDKDFNNEADTPDNFQSRRPNTSFCFLDIRSPGLGDTAMYLCATSRDRLDQPQHFGDGTRLSIL.

The chain is built from TRBV9 and TRBJ1-2; D may be TRBD1 (5 bases). The V and J ends lost 4 bases and 2 bases respectively, with 15 bases between them. CDR1 and CDR2 (germline): SGDLS, YYNGEE. The CDR3 is 15 amino acids. The CDR3 loop is CASSPDGTGNYGYTF. The CDR3 nucleotides read TGTGCCAGCAGCCCGGATGGGACGGGCAACTATGGCTACACCTTC.

The chain uses TRBV18 and TRBJ1-5; possibly TRBD1 for D (5 bases). Germline values: CDR1 KGHSH, CDR2 LQKENI. V was shortened by 5 bases and J by 0 bases, with 11 bases between the two germline ends. The CDR3 is 15 amino acids. CDR3 in DNA: TGTGCCAGCTCAAGTGGGGGGACTAGCAATCAGCCCCAGCATTTT. It translates to CASSSGGTSNQPQHF.

V usage is TRBV21-1 and J usage is TRBJ2-7; the D call in the table, TRBD2, was not verified against the DNA. TRBV21-1 is classified as a pseudogene. The CDR3 loop spans 11 amino acids. In nucleotides, the CDR3 is TGTGCCAGCTTAGCCACCTACGAGCAGTACTTC. Translated, it gives CASLATYEQYF.